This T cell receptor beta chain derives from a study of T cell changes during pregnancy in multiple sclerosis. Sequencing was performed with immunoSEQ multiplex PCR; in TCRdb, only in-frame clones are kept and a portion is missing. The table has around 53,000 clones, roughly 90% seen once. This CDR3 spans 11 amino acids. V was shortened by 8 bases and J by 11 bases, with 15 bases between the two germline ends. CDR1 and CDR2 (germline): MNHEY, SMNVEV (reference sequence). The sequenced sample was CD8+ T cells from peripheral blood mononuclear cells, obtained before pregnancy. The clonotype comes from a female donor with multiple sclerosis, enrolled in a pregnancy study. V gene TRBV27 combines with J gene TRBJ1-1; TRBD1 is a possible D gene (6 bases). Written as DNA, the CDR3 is TGTGCCAGCCTTAGGGGGGGAGAGGCTTTCTTT. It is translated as CASLRGGEAFF.